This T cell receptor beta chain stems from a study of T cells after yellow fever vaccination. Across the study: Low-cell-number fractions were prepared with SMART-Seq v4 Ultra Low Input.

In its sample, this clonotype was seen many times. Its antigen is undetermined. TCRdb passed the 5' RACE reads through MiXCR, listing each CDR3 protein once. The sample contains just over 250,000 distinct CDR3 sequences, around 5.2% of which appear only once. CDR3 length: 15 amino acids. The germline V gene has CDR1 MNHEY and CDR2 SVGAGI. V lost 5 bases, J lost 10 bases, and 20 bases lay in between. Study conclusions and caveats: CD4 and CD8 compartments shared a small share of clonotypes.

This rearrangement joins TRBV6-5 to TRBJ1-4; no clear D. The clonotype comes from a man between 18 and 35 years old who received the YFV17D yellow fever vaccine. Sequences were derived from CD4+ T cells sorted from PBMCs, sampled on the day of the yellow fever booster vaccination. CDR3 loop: CASSQRLFDAGKLFF. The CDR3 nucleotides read TGTGCCAGCAGTCAACGTCTTTTCGACGCCGGAAAACTGTTTTTT.